A single sample gave rise to the 6 T cell receptor beta chains below, sequenced in a study of shared clonotypes between healthy human individuals. This table comes from immunoSEQ multiplex PCR, and its TCRdb copy is limited to in-frame clones, with some not included. Among 800,000 to 1,200,000 clones, more than 75% were seen once, and the ten largest hold more than 0.5%. Sequencing was carried out using memory CD4+ T cells from PBMCs. Described subset: CD45RA-negative fraction. Receptor source: a man aged 18 to 30 in good health. Some clones in this sample may be carry-over from other donors' samples.

The rearrangement links TRBV5-5 to TRBJ1-1, with 7 bases aligning to TRBD1. CDR3 length equals 17 residues. Germline V CDR1 and CDR2: SGHKS, YYEKEE (reference sequence). V was clipped by 4 bases and J by 3 bases; unmatched bases: 15. The CDR3 nucleotides read TGTGCCAGCAGCGTATCGGGACAGCCTTTAGGGTACACTGAAGCTTTCTTT. It encodes CASSVSGQPLGYTEAFF.

This clone has just one count. The V call is TRBV29-1, the J call TRBJ2-3, with D possibly TRBD1 on 5 matching bases. The V end lost 4 bases, the J end lost 2 bases, and 10 bases lay between the germline ends. Germline assignment: CDR1 SQVTM and CDR2 ANQGSEA. The CDR3 length is 13 residues. The CDR3: CSVGRGPTDTQYF. The DNA for the CDR3 is TGCAGCGTTGGTAGGGGCCCCACAGATACGCAGTATTTT.

CDR3 DNA: TGCGCCAGCAGCCCGGTGGTCTCCTACAATGAGCAGTTCTTC. Residues: CASSPVVSYNEQFF. The chain has TRBV5-1 and TRBJ2-1, with D hard to call. The CDR3 totals 14 residues. Trimming left V 4 bases short and J 0 bases short, with 8 bases between. CDR1 is SGHRS, CDR2 YFSETQ, per germline. Combining the CDR3 with reference TRBV5-1 and TRBJ2-1 gives the whole variable domain KAGVTQTPRYLIKTRGQQVTLSCSPISGHRSVSWYQQTPGQGLQFLFEYFSETQRNKGNFPGRFSGRQFSNSRSEMNVSTLELGDSALYLCASSPVVSYNEQFFGPGTRLTVL.

The V call is TRBV7-2, the J call TRBJ1-1; no clear D. This CDR3 has 13 amino acids. Trimming stripped 6 bases from V and 5 bases from J, with 13 bases between. Germline CDR1 and CDR2: SGHTA and FQGNSA. CDR3 protein: CASSGGPGTEAFF. The CDR3 DNA is TGTGCCAGCAGTGGAGGACCGGGGACTGAAGCTTTCTTT.

V and J are TRBV7-3 and TRBJ2-3; D remains ambiguous. The CDR3 runs 16 residues. V dropped 1 base and J dropped 1 base, with 12 bases sitting between them. The V gene's germline CDR1 is SGHTA and CDR2 FQGTGA. The CDR3 loop reads CASSLKSGVGTDTQYF. In DNA form, the CDR3 reads TGTGCCAGCAGCTTAAAGTCAGGAGTGGGCACAGATACGCAGTATTTT.

Regarding this clone: It may be a read error: a sequence one base away is much more abundant. The gene calls are TRBV5-4 and TRBJ1-1, with D unresolved. The CDR3 length is 11 residues. V was pared by 4 bases and J by 1 base, with 2 bases between. Per germline, CDR1 SGHNT and CDR2 YYREEE (reference sequence). CDR3 amino acids: CASSRNTEAFF. The CDR3 region has the DNA TGTGCCAGCAGCCGGAACACTGAAGCTTTCTTT. The full variable domain, in which reference TRBV5-4 and TRBJ1-1 provide the parts outside the CDR3, is ETGVTQSPTHLIKTRGQQVTLRCSSQSGHNTVSWYQQALGQGPQFIFQYYREEENGRGNFPPRFSGLQFPNYSSELNVNALELDDSALYLCASSRNTEAFFGQGTRLTVV.